This entry describes one T cell receptor beta chain. Its antigen remains unknown. CDR3 length equals 17 residues. CDR1 is DFQATT and CDR2 is SNEGSKA in the germline V gene (reference sequence). This record comes from a study of CXCR3-negative and CXCR3-positive naive CD8 T cells. With UMI labels, 5' RACE was used to prepare the TRB cDNA libraries. TCRdb reprocessed the 5' RACE reads; each CDR3 protein has one entry and no DNA is given. Its table records 60,000 to 65,000 distinct CDR3 sequences. Study observations and caveats: CXCR3-expressing naive cells carried TRB CDR3s more hydrophobic than those of CXCR3-negative naive cells.

The rearrangement uses TRBV20-1 and TRBJ1-2; TCRdb's assignment of TRBD1 cannot be checked, as there is no DNA. This clonotype originated in a human donor in good health. Some clones in this sample may be carry-over from other donors' samples. Sequencing was performed on naive CXCR3+ CD8+ T cells from blood. As for subset: CD45RO-CCR7+CD27+CD95- naive CD8+ T cells expressing CXCR3 (TNR3+). The CDR3 sequence is CSARDDGIEGGQVGYTF.